This T cell receptor beta chain is drawn from a study of response to subunit inactivated influenza vaccine. TCRdb reprocessed the RT-PCR reads via MiXCR and lists one record per CDR3 protein. The table has some 300,000 distinct CDR3 sequences, about 20% seen once. Trimming removed 3 bases from V and 11 bases from J; junction bases left unmatched: 6. The germline CDR1 and CDR2 sequences are GTSNPN and SVGIG (reference sequence). The CDR3 covers 13 residues. Details on this clonotype: Its antigen is not identified.

Overall study findings and caveats: Authors suggested each seasonal influenza vaccination recruits few new T cells.

The sequencing here drew on PBMCs from blood, taken approximately 20 months after vaccination. The chain has TRBV30 and TRBJ1-6, with TRBD1 matching over 8 bases. This TCR was recovered from a man in his fifties or sixties who received an inactivated influenza vaccine. The CDR3 coding sequence is TGTGCCTGGAGGGTCGACAGGGGCCCACCCCTCCACTTT. Amino acids: CAWRVDRGPPLHF.